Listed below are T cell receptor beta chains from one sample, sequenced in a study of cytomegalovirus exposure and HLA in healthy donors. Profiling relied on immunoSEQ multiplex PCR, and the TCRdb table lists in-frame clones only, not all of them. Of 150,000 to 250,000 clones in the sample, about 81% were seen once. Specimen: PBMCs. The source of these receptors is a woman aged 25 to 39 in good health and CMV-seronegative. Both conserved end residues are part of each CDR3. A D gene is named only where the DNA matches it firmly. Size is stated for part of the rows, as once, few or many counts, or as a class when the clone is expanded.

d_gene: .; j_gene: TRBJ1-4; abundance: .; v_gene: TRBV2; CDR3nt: TGTGCCAGCACAATGGAGCGGGGTGAAAAACTGTTTTTT; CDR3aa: CASTMERGEKLFF
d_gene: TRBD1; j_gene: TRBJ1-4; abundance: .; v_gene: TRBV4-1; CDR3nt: TGCGCCAGCAGCCTTGGAGACAGGGATGGTGAAAAACTGTTTTTT; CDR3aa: CASSLGDRDGEKLFF
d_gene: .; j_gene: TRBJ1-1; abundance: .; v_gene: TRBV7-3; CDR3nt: TGTGCCAGCAGCTTAAGGCCCAGGACTGAAGCTTTCTTT; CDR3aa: CASSLRPRTEAFF
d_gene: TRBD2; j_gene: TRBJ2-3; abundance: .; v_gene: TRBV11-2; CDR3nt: TGTGCCAGCAGCCCTCCGGGACTAGCGGGAGGCACAGATACGCAGTATTTT; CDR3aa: CASSPPGLAGGTDTQYF
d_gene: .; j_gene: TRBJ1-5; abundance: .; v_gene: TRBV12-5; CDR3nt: TGTGCTAGTGGGCTACAGGGAAGCCAGCCCCAGCATTTT; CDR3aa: CASGLQGSQPQHF
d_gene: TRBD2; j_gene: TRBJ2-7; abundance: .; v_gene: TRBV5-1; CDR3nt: TGCGCCAGCGCTAGCGGGAACTACGAGCAGTACTTC; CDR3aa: CASASGNYEQYF
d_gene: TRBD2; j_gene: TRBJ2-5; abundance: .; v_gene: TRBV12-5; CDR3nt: TGTGCTAGTGGTCCGAGCGGGGGGAGGGAGACCCAGTACTTC; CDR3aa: CASGPSGGRETQYF
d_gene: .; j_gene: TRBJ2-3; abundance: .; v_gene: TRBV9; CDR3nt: TGTGCCAGCAGCGTAGGTTACTCGGATACGCAGTATTTT; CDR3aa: CASSVGYSDTQYF
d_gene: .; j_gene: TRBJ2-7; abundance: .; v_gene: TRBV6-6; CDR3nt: TGTGCCAGCAAATCAGAATCCTACGAGCAGTACTTC; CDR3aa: CASKSESYEQYF
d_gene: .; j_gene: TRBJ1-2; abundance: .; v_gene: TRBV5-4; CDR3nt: TGTGCCAGCAGCTTTGACACTAACTATGGCTACACCTTC; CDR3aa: CASSFDTNYGYTF
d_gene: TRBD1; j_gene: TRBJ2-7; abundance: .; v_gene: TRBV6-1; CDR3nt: TGTGCCAGCACGACCCGGACAGGGACCTACGAGCAGTACTTC; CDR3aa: CASTTRTGTYEQYF
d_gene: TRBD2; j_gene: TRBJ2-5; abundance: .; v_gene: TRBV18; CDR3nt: TGTGCCAGCTCACCACGTGGACTAGCCCAAAACCTCAAAGAGACCCAGTACTTC; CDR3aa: CASSPRGLAQNLKETQYF
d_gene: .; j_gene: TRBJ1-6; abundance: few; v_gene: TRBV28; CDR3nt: TGTGCCAGCAGTAGAGACAGGTTTACCTATAATTCACCCCTCCACTTT; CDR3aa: CASSRDRFTYNSPLHF
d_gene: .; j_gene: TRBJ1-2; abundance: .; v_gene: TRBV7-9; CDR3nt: TGTGCCAGCAGCTTTGGCCAGATTCGATATGGCTACACCTTC; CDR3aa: CASSFGQIRYGYTF
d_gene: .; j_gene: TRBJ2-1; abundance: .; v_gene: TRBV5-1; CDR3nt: TGCGCCAGCAGCTTGGCCGGGTTGGTTGAGCAGTTCTTC; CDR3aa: CASSLAGLVEQFF
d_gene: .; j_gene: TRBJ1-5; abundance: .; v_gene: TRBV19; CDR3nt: TGTGCCAGTAGTCTCGCGGGCGGCTATAGCAATCAGCCCCAGCATTTT; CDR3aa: CASSLAGGYSNQPQHF
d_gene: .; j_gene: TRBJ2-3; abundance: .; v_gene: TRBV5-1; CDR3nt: TGCGCCAGCAGCTTGGCTAGCCCCAGCACAGATACGCAGTATTTT; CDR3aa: CASSLASPSTDTQYF
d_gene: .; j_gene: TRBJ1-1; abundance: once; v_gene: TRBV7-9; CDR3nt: TGTGCCAGCAGCTTAAGAGAGACTCGCACTGAAGCTTTCTTT; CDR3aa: CASSLRETRTEAFF
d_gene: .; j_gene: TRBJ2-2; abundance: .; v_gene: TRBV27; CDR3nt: TGTGCCAGCAGTTTTACGAACACCGGGGAGCTGTTTTTT; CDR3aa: CASSFTNTGELFF
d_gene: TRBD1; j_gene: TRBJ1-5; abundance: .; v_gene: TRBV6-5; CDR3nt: TGTGCCAGCAGTTATACCCGACAGGGAGATCAGCCCCAGCATTTT; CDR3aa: CASSYTRQGDQPQHF
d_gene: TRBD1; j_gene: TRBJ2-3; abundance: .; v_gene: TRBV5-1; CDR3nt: TGCGCCAGCCCTACAGGGGCCCCAGATACGCAGTATTTT; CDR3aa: CASPTGAPDTQYF
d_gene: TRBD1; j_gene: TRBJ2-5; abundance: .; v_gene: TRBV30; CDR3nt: TGTGCCTGGAGTTCGACAGGGGCAGAGACCCAGTACTTC; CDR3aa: CAWSSTGAETQYF
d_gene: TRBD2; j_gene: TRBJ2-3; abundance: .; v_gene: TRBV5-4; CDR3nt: TGTGCCAGCAGCTTCGGCGGGAGGTTGACAGATACGCAGTATTTT; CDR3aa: CASSFGGRLTDTQYF
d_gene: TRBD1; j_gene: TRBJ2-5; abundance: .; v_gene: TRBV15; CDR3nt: TGTGCCACCAGCAGCACAACCGGGACAGGGTCGGAGACCCAGTACTTC; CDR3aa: CATSSTTGTGSETQYF
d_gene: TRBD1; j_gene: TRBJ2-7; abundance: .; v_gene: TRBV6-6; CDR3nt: TGTGCCAGCAGTGCTGGGGGGACAGGGATCAAAGGGCAGTACTTC; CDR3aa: CASSAGGTGIKGQYF
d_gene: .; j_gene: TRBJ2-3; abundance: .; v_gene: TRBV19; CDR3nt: TGTGCCAGTAGTATAGGCGGGTCGAAAGATACGCAGTATTTT; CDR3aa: CASSIGGSKDTQYF
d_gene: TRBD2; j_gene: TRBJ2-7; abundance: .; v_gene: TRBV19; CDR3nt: TGTGCCAGTAGTATATCGGGACTAGCCTACGAGCAGTACTTC; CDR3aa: CASSISGLAYEQYF